Each of the 28 T cell receptor beta chains below was sequenced from the same sample in a study of cytomegalovirus exposure and HLA in healthy donors. TCRdb's copy holds only in-frame clones and misses some; the assay was immunoSEQ multiplex PCR. This table holds approximately 110,000 clones, about nine tenths found once. Sequenced sample: PBMCs. Receptor source: a woman aged 18-29 years in good health and CMV-seronegative.

The chain uses TRBV9 and TRBJ1-2; 8 bases fit TRBD1. V dropped 0 bases and J dropped 5; count of bases not matched to a gene: 0. This CDR3 comprises 13 residues. From germline, CDR1 is SGDLS and CDR2 YYNGEE. The CDR3 sequence is CASSVGQGYGYTF. The CDR3 coding sequence is TGTGCCAGCAGCGTAGGACAGGGGTATGGCTACACCTTC.

The chain joins TRBV6-4 to TRBJ2-3; 8 nucleotides agree with TRBD2. V gave up 3 bases and J gave up 4 bases; unmatched junction bases: 3. Germline CDR1 and CDR2: MRHNA and SNTAGT. This CDR3 spans 14 amino acids. The DNA of the CDR3 is TGTGCCAGCAGTGAGAGCGGGAGTGCAGATACGCAGTATTTT. It yields the protein CASSESGSADTQYF.

V is TRBV11-1 and J is TRBJ2-7; 9 positions agree with TRBD2. This CDR3 has 13 amino acids. The germline CDR1 and CDR2 sequences are SGHAT and FQDESV (reference sequence). The V and J ends lost 3 bases and 7 bases, in that order; junction bases with no gene match: 4. The CDR3 region has the DNA TGTGCCAGCAGCTTTAGCGGGAGTAATGAGCAGTACTTC. Translated: CASSFSGSNEQYF.

This clone was counted a single time. The chain is built from TRBV9 and TRBJ2-7; 9 bases match TRBD1. Per the germline V gene, CDR1 is SGDLS and CDR2 is YYNGEE. The CDR3 has 18 residues. V was clipped by 3 bases and J by 5 bases; unmatched bases: 18. The CDR3 sequence is CASSALGQGNPVFHEQYF. The CDR3 bases are TGTGCCAGCAGCGCCCTGGGACAGGGCAATCCGGTTTTCCACGAGCAGTACTTC.

The genes are TRBV7-9 and TRBJ1-1; perhaps TRBD1 as D (5 bases). The CDR3 length is 13 residues. Germline V gene sequence: CDR1 SEHNR, CDR2 FQNEAQ (reference sequence). Trimming removed 5 bases at V and 3 bases at J, with 10 bases between. CDR3 in amino acids: CASSQQVDTEAFF. As DNA, the CDR3 is TGTGCCAGCAGCCAACAGGTGGACACTGAAGCTTTCTTT.

J is TRBJ2-3 and V is TRBV7-2; the D gene is possibly TRBD2 (7 bases). The V gene's germline CDR1 is SGHTA and CDR2 FQGNSA. CDR3 length equals 18 residues. Trimming pared 3 bases from V and 6 bases from J, leaving 25 bases between. CDR3 loop: CASSFPPRTRRGKDTQYF. The CDR3 bases are TGTGCCAGCAGCTTCCCCCCTCGGACTAGGAGGGGGAAGGATACGCAGTATTTT.

The gene calls are TRBV11-1 and TRBJ2-1, with 7 bases that match TRBD2. Germline V gene sequence: CDR1 SGHAT, CDR2 FQDESV (reference sequence). Losses at the gene ends were 5 bases for V and 7 bases for J; bases not matched to a gene: 20. This CDR3 has 18 residues. CDR3 region: CASSPGSWLGGPENEQFF. The CDR3 coding sequence is TGTGCCAGCAGCCCGGGCTCATGGTTGGGAGGGCCGGAAAATGAGCAGTTCTTC.

This chain joins TRBV29-1 and TRBJ1-5, with 7 nucleotides matching TRBD1. The CDR3 totals 14 residues. The junction had 8 bases not matched to a gene; V was cut back by 6 bases and J by 3 bases. Per the germline V gene, CDR1 is SQVTM and CDR2 is ANQGSEA. The CDR3 region is CSVLTGRDNQPQHF. The CDR3 DNA is TGCAGCGTATTGACAGGGAGAGACAATCAGCCCCAGCATTTT. Based on the CDR3 plus reference TRBV29-1 and TRBJ1-5, the full variable domain is SAVISQKPSRDICQRGTSLTIQCQVDSQVTMMFWYRQQPGQSLTLIATANQGSEATYESGFVIDKFPISRPNLTFSTLTVSNMSPEDSSIYLCSVLTGRDNQPQHFGDGTRLSIL.

The genes are TRBV7-2 and TRBJ2-7; possibly TRBD1 for D (6 bases). The CDR3 totals 17 residues. V lost 10 bases to trimming and J lost 0 bases, with 25 bases between them. Looked up from germline, CDR1 is SGHTA and CDR2 is FQGNSA. The CDR3 is CATVVPNRVGYSYEQYF. In DNA form, the CDR3 reads TGTGCCACCGTGGTCCCCAACAGGGTAGGGTACTCCTACGAGCAGTACTTC.

The rearrangement links TRBV5-4 to TRBJ2-3, with D tentatively TRBD2 (6 bases). Germline lookup yields CDR1 SGHNT and CDR2 YYREEE (reference sequence). V was shortened by 4 bases and J by 8 bases, with 20 bases between the two germline ends. The length of the CDR3 is 15 residues. As DNA, the CDR3 is TGTGCCAGCAGCCCCCGGGACTTGCCTGCTGGTACGCAGTATTTT. Amino acids: CASSPRDLPAGTQYF. The full variable domain, completed using reference TRBV5-4 and TRBJ2-3, is ETGVTQSPTHLIKTRGQQVTLRCSSQSGHNTVSWYQQALGQGPQFIFQYYREEENGRGNFPPRFSGLQFPNYSSELNVNALELDDSALYLCASSPRDLPAGTQYFGPGTRLTVL.

The rearrangement uses TRBV5-8 and TRBJ2-5, with a possible D match to TRBD1 (5 bases). The CDR3 is 15 amino acids. CDR1 is SGHTS, CDR2 YDEGEE, per germline. With 0 bases removed from V and 2 bases from J, the gap between germline ends came to 11 bases. CDR3 sequence reads: CASSLGSDRQETQYF. As DNA, the CDR3 is TGTGCCAGCAGCTTGGGGAGTGACAGACAAGAGACCCAGTACTTC.

This clone was counted a single time. The chain has TRBV27 and TRBJ1-4; 8 nucleotides align to TRBD1. J was trimmed by 8 bases and V by 6 bases; bases with no gene match: 8. The CDR3 has 14 residues. CDR1 and CDR2 (germline): MNHEY, SMNVEV (reference sequence). CDR3 sequence (DNA): TGTGCCAGCAGCCCCCGGACAGGGCTGGAAAAACTGTTTTTT. It specifies CASSPRTGLEKLFF.

This chain links TRBV18 with TRBJ2-5; no reliable D call. Trimming stripped 0 bases from V and 4 bases from J, with 9 bases between. This CDR3 comprises 14 residues. The V gene's germline CDR1 is KGHSH and CDR2 LQKENI. CDR3 in DNA: TGTGCCAGCTCACCACCTAGTGGTACAGAGACCCAGTACTTC. Its protein is CASSPPSGTETQYF.

This chain links TRBV6-5 with TRBJ2-1; D remains ambiguous. Trimming stripped 4 bases from V and 9 bases from J, with 19 bases between. The CDR3 sequence is 15 residues long. CDR1 is MNHEY and CDR2 is SVGAGI in the germline V gene. Written as DNA, the CDR3 is TGTGCCAGCAGTTTCGCTAGTAGCTTATTGGGTGAGCAGTTCTTC. It codes for CASSFASSLLGEQFF.

The chain recombines TRBV7-9 with TRBJ2-5, with TRBD1 as a possible D gene (6 bases). Germline V gene sequence: CDR1 SEHNR, CDR2 FQNEAQ (reference sequence). V shed 5 bases and J shed 4 bases, with 14 bases lying between them. The CDR3 consists of 14 residues. CDR3 region: CASSPGTKPETQYF. The CDR3 nucleotides read TGTGCCAGCAGCCCCGGGACAAAGCCAGAGACCCAGTACTTC.

V usage is TRBV7-9 and J usage is TRBJ1-6, with D possibly matching TRBD1 (5 bases). The CDR3 loop spans 19 amino acids. Germline V gene lookup returns CDR1 SEHNR and CDR2 FQNEAQ (reference sequence). Trimming removed 5 bases from V and 2 bases from J, with 22 bases in between. Written as DNA, the CDR3 is TGTGCCAGCAGCCCCAGACAGTCACCTAACGGCCCCTATAATTCACCCCTCCACTTT. Amino acids: CASSPRQSPNGPYNSPLHF. The full variable domain, with the rest looked up from reference TRBV7-9 and TRBJ1-6, is DTGVSQNPRHKITKRGQNVTFRCDPISEHNRLYWYRQTLGQGPEFLTYFQNEAQLEKSRLLSDRFSAERPKGSFSTLEIQRTEQGDSAMYLCASSPRQSPNGPYNSPLHFGNGTRLTVT.

The chain employs TRBV4-1 and TRBJ1-6; D unresolved. Trimming shortened V by 0 bases and J by 7 bases, and 13 bases separated the two germline ends. Germline assignment: CDR1 MGHRA and CDR2 YSYEKL. This CDR3 contains 16 residues. The CDR3 DNA follows: TGCGCCAGCAGCCAAGAGCCCCCAACGCTAAATTCACCCCTCCACTTT. Translated: CASSQEPPTLNSPLHF.

This sequence joins TRBV7-9 and TRBJ1-2; possibly TRBD1 for D (5 bases). This CDR3 has 13 amino acids. Germline CDR1 SEHNR, CDR2 FQNEAQ (reference sequence). Trimming stripped 5 bases from V and 2 bases from J, with 9 bases between. For the CDR3, the DNA is TGTGCCAGCAGCCTTGGACAAAACTATGGCTACACCTTC. It encodes CASSLGQNYGYTF.

V gene TRBV7-3 combines with J gene TRBJ2-2; D uncertain. This CDR3 spans 13 amino acids. Trimming removed 3 bases from V and 4 bases from J, with 6 bases in between. Germline V CDR1 and CDR2: SGHTA, FQGTGA. In DNA form, the CDR3 reads TGTGCCAGCAGCTTTGAGGTCACCGGGGAGCTGTTTTTT. Protein: CASSFEVTGELFF.

This chain uses TRBV28 with TRBJ1-1; D may be TRBD1 (5 bases). Germline CDR1 reads MDHEN; CDR2 reads SYDVKM. The CDR3 totals 14 residues. With 6 bases removed from V and 0 bases from J, the gap between germline ends came to 11 bases. CDR3 nucleotide sequence: TGTGCCAGCAGCCCAGGGTCGGTGAACACTGAAGCTTTCTTT. Protein: CASSPGSVNTEAFF.

The chain links TRBV7-2 to TRBJ1-2, with D possibly being TRBD1 (6 bases). Trimming shortened V by 5 bases and J by 8 bases, and 15 bases separated the two germline ends. This CDR3 has 13 residues. Germline loops: CDR1 SGHTA, CDR2 FQGNSA. Here the CDR3 DNA reads TGTGCCAGCAGCGGGGGGGCAGGAAGAGGCTACACCTTC. Translation: CASSGGAGRGYTF.

The chain employs TRBV18 and TRBJ1-1, with 9 bases identical to TRBD1. The CDR3 loop spans 19 amino acids. After removal of 2 bases from V and 4 bases from J, the junction contained 17 bases not matched to a gene. Germline V lookup: CDR1 KGHSH, CDR2 LQKENI. DNA for the CDR3: TGTGCCAGCTCACCAGACCAACCGGGACAGGGTCCTTTTGGCACTGAAGCTTTCTTT. Translating it yields CASSPDQPGQGPFGTEAFF.

The J gene is TRBJ1-1, the V gene TRBV6-5, with TRBD1 matching 7 bases. This CDR3 has 14 residues. The germline gives CDR1 MNHEY, CDR2 SVGAGI. V was pared by 6 bases and J by 1 base, with 5 bases of the junction left unmatched. CDR3 loop: CASSRDRANTEAFF. CDR3 nucleotide sequence: TGTGCCAGCAGCCGCGACAGGGCGAACACTGAAGCTTTCTTT.

The rearrangement joins TRBV7-8 to TRBJ2-1, with D possibly being TRBD1 (5 bases). Trimming removed 6 bases at V and 7 bases at J, with 16 bases between. The CDR3 runs to 14 residues. CDR1 is SGHVS and CDR2 is FQNEAQ in the germline V gene. The CDR3 bases are TGTGCCAGCAGTTTTGTTAGGGGAAATAATGAGCAGTTCTTC. Encoded protein: CASSFVRGNNEQFF. Full variable domain (remainder filled in from reference TRBV7-8 and TRBJ2-1): GAGVSQSPRYKVAKRGQDVALRCDPISGHVSLFWYQQALGQGPEFLTYFQNEAQLDKSGLPSDRFFAERPEGSVSTLKIQRTQQEDSAVYLCASSFVRGNNEQFFGPGTRLTVL.

V usage is TRBV7-2 and J usage is TRBJ2-2; 8 positions agree with TRBD2. Trimming took 7 bases from V and 4 from J; bases not matched to a gene: 5. The CDR3 has 14 amino acids. From germline, CDR1 is SGHTA and CDR2 FQGNSA. The DNA for the CDR3 is TGTGCCAGCACCTATAGCGGGGCCACCGGGGAGCTGTTTTTT. Translation gives CASTYSGATGELFF.

The chain combines TRBV6-5 with TRBJ2-7; 8 bases line up with TRBD1. Unmatched junction bases numbered 10, after V lost 0 bases and J lost 6 bases. CDR3 length equals 16 residues. The germline gives CDR1 MNHEY, CDR2 SVGAGI. The DNA of the CDR3 is TGTGCCAGCAGTTACTCGACAGGGGCCCCAAGGGGCGAGCAGTACTTC. Protein product: CASSYSTGAPRGEQYF.

The CDR3 sequence is CSGATGLSSYNEQFF. CDR3 bases: TGCAGCGGGGCGACAGGACTCAGCTCCTACAATGAGCAGTTCTTC. This chain links TRBV29-1 with TRBJ2-1, with a weak D call TRBD1 (6 bases). The germline gives CDR1 SQVTM, CDR2 ANQGSEA. Trimming pared 7 bases from V and 0 bases from J, leaving 16 bases between. The CDR3 consists of 15 residues.

J is TRBJ2-3 and V is TRBV9; tentative D call: TRBD2 (5 bases). The germline V gene has CDR1 SGDLS and CDR2 YYNGEE. V shed 4 bases and J shed 1 base, with 13 bases lying between them. The CDR3 loop spans 15 amino acids. The CDR3 sequence: CASSSEGYGTDTQYF. The CDR3 DNA sequence: TGTGCCAGCAGCTCAGAGGGATACGGCACAGATACGCAGTATTTT.